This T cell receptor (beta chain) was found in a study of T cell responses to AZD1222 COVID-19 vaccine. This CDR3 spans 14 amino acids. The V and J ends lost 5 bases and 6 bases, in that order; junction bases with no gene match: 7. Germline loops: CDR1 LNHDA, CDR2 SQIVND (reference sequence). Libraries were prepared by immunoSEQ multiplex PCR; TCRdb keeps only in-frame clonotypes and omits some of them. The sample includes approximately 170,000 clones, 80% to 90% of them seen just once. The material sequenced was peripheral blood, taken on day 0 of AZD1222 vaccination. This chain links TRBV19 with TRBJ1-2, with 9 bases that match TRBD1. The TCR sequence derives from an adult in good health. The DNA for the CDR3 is TGTGCCAGTAGTTACGACAGGGGGAGTGATGGCTACACCTTC. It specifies CASSYDRGSDGYTF.